A single sample is the source of the 9 T cell receptor beta chains below, sequenced in a study of glioma-infiltrating T cells after dendritic cell vaccination. Sequenced by immunoSEQ multiplex PCR; TCRdb stores in-frame clones only, minus some. The data contain roughly 82,000 clones, 70% to 90% of them singletons. The source was blood, collected before dendritic cell vaccination. These receptors were taken from a human donor with glioblastoma.

In the case of this clone: At the DNA level, this CDR3 is encoded by other sequences in the same sample as well. V is TRBV30 and J is TRBJ2-5, with TRBD2 matching 11 bases. CDR3 length equals 15 residues. The V gene end was trimmed by 5 bases and the J gene end by 5 bases; junction bases not matched to a gene: 10. Germline V gives CDR1 GTSNPN, CDR2 SVGIG (reference sequence). In DNA, the CDR3 is TGTGCCTGGGGGCGCGGGACTAGCGGACAGGAGACCCAGTACTTC. Amino acid sequence: CAWGRGTSGQETQYF.

The chain recombines TRBV4-1 with TRBJ2-7; 8 nucleotides match TRBD2. V dropped 0 bases and J dropped 3; count of bases not matched to a gene: 1. This CDR3 comprises 14 residues. In germline, CDR1 is MGHRA, CDR2 YSYEKL. CDR3 residues: CASSQERGGYEQYF. CDR3 in DNA: TGCGCCAGCAGCCAAGAACGGGGGGGCTACGAGCAGTACTTC.

This clone was observed a handful of times. Other nucleotide sequences in the sample specify the same CDR3. This sequence joins TRBV27 and TRBJ2-7; 11 nucleotides agree with TRBD2. Per the germline V gene, CDR1 is MNHEY and CDR2 is SMNVEV (reference sequence). The CDR3 has 16 residues. V was pared by 5 bases and J by 6 bases, with 12 bases of the junction left unmatched. CDR3 in DNA: TGTGCCAGCAGTCCCTCCCTAGCGGGAGGCCAAGGCGAGCAGTACTTC. This gives the protein CASSPSLAGGQGEQYF.

The gene calls are TRBV5-4 and TRBJ2-2; maybe TRBD2 (6 bases). V was cut by 4 bases and J by 4 bases, with 14 bases left in between. The CDR3 has 15 residues. Germline CDR1 is SGHNT and CDR2 is YYREEE (reference sequence). DNA of the CDR3: TGTGCCAGCAGCCTGCAAAGGGGAGGCACCGGGGAGCTGTTTTTT. It is translated as CASSLQRGGTGELFF.

V gene TRBV19 combines with J gene TRBJ1-2; D possibly corresponds to TRBD1 (6 bases). The CDR3 is made up of 11 amino acids. V was trimmed by 8 bases and J by 7 bases, leaving 11 bases between them. CDR1 and CDR2 (germline): LNHDA, SQIVND (reference sequence). The CDR3 DNA reads TGTGCCAGTGCAGGGGTAGCTGGCTACACCTTC. Translating it yields CASAGVAGYTF.

The chain recombines TRBV5-8 with TRBJ2-2; D is undetermined. Per the germline V gene, CDR1 is SGHTS and CDR2 is YDEGEE. V lost 2 bases and J lost 9, with 8 bases in between. The CDR3 is made up of 12 amino acids. The CDR3 protein is CASSFQYRELFF. The CDR3 DNA reads TGTGCCAGCAGCTTCCAGTACCGGGAGCTGTTTTTT.

The chain has TRBV18 and TRBJ1-1, with 7 bases that match TRBD1. The CDR3 is 14 residues long. V trimming: 5 bases; J trimming: 4 bases; junction bases outside the gene matches: 7. Germline CDR1 and CDR2: KGHSH and LQKENI. The CDR3 coding sequence is TGTGCCAGCTCAGCGACACAGGGGTCCACTGAAGCTTTCTTT. Protein: CASSATQGSTEAFF.

This rearrangement joins TRBV15 to TRBJ2-3; D is perhaps TRBD2 (6 bases). Germline loops: CDR1 LNHNV, CDR2 YYDKDF (reference sequence). The CDR3 extends over 16 amino acids. The V end was cut by 3 bases, the J end by 4 bases, with 17 bases between. The CDR3 sequence: CATSRPGSGAADTQYF. The CDR3, as DNA: TGTGCCACCAGCAGGCCGGGTAGCGGAGCGGCAGATACGCAGTATTTT.

In its sample, this clone was seen a few times. The chain carries TRBV30 and TRBJ1-1, with D possibly matching TRBD1 (6 bases). Germline loops: CDR1 GTSNPN, CDR2 SVGIG (reference sequence). This CDR3 has 14 amino acids. CDR3 coding DNA: TGTGCTTTTTCATCCGGGACACCGAACACTGAAGCTTTCTTT. It specifies CAFSSGTPNTEAFF.